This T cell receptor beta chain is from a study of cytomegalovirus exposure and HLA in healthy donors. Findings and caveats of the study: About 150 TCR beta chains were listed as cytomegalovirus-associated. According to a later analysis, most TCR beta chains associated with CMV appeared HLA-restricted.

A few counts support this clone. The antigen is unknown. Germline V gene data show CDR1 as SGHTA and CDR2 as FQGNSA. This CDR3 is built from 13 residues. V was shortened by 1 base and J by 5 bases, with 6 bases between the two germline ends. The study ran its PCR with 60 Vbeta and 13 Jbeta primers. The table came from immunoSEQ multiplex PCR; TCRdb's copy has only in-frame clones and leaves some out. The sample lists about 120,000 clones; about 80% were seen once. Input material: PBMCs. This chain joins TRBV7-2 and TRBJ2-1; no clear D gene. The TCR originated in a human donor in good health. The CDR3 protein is CASSLGQNNEQFF. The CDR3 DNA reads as TGTGCCAGCAGCTTAGGGCAAAACAATGAGCAGTTCTTC.